Presented here are 32 T cell receptor beta chains from one specimen sequenced in a study of regulatory T cells in long-lasting Graves disease. Construction of the TCR beta libraries employed iRepertoire HTBI primers in conjunction with Arm-PCR of CDR3 regions. TCRdb reprocessed the multiplex PCR reads via MiXCR and lists one record per CDR3 protein. The table records 450,000 to 700,000 distinct CDR3 sequences, approximately 13% of them present only once. Indicated time point: newly diagnosed GD, antithyroid drugs for less than 3 months. The TCR library was made from RNA extracted from PBMCs. In addition, the sample was reused for a study of T cells in Graves' hyperthyroidism and ophthalmopathy.

This specimen was peripheral blood mononuclear cells (PBMCs), taken at new diagnosis, from a patient treated with antithyroid drugs. Receptors originate from a man aged 30 to 39 with Graves disease.

V is TRBV29-1 and J is TRBJ2-3; the D is unclear. Trimming took 6 bases from V and 1 from J, leaving 14 bases between them. This CDR3 comprises 14 residues. CDR1 SQVTM and CDR2 ANQGSEA come from the germline V gene. The CDR3 DNA follows: TGCAGCGTCTCGGTTGCAATGGGCACAGATACGCAGTATTTT. It encodes CSVSVAMGTDTQYF.

V is TRBV5-1 and J is TRBJ2-1, with 10 bases that match TRBD2. CDR1 and CDR2 from the germline V gene are SGHRS and YFSETQ. V shed 6 bases, J shed 10 bases, and the junction held 10 bases outside the gene matches. CDR3 length equals 14 residues. The CDR3 spells CASKASGSPGEQFF. The CDR3 DNA is TGCGCCAGCAAGGCTAGCGGGAGTCCCGGCGAGCAGTTCTTC. The full variable domain, in which reference TRBV5-1 and TRBJ2-1 provide the parts outside the CDR3, is KAGVTQTPRYLIKTRGQQVTLSCSPISGHRSVSWYQQTPGQGLQFLFEYFSETQRNKGNFPGRFSGRQFSNSRSEMNVSTLELGDSALYLCASKASGSPGEQFFGPGTRLTVL.

For this clonotype: A much larger clone sits a single nucleotide away, making a read error possible. Here the CDR3 omits its conserved ending phenylalanine or tryptophan, so a read error is the likely source. The chain has TRBV29-1 and TRBJ2-7; 7 bases are a match to TRBD2. The CDR3 has 14 amino acids. J gave up 0 bases and V 1 base, and 3 bases lay outside the gene matches. Germline CDR1 is SQVTM and CDR2 is ANQGSEA. CDR3 DNA sequence: TGCAGCGTTGAAGCGGGGGAGGGCTCCTACGAGCAGTACCTC. This translates into CSVEAGEGSYEQYL.

This clonotype came up a few times. J is TRBJ2-7 and V is TRBV30; D possibly corresponds to TRBD1 (5 bases). The ends were cut back, 0 bases at V and 5 bases at J, with 14 bases in the middle. The CDR3 runs 14 residues. CDR1 is GTSNPN and CDR2 is SVGIG in the germline V gene (reference sequence). The CDR3 loop is CAWSVGHTRDEQYF. The CDR3 DNA follows: TGTGCCTGGAGTGTAGGACACACAAGGGACGAGCAGTACTTC.

In this sample, this clonotype turned up many times. J is TRBJ2-7 and V is TRBV28; weak D call: TRBD1 (5 bases). The CDR3 runs to 12 residues. The germline V gene has CDR1 MDHEN and CDR2 SYDVKM. The ends were cut back, 3 bases at V and 6 bases at J, with 9 bases in the middle. CDR3 DNA: TGTGCCAGCAGTTTGGGGCCAAGCGAGCAGTACTTC. Residues: CASSLGPSEQYF.

This clonotype was picked up many times. The V gene is TRBV3-1, the J gene TRBJ1-4; the D is unclear. With 8 bases removed from V and 4 bases from J, the gap between germline ends came to 5 bases. The CDR3 runs 11 residues. Germline CDR1 reads LGHDT; CDR2 reads YNNKEL (reference sequence). The CDR3 protein is CASSLNEKLFF. As DNA, the CDR3 is TGTGCCAGCTCGCTTAATGAAAAACTGTTTTTT.

This clonotype was observed many times. The genes are TRBV28 and TRBJ1-2; the D gene is possibly TRBD1 (5 bases). Trimming shortened V by 1 base and J by 0 bases, and 21 bases separated the two germline ends. The CDR3 runs 19 residues. The germline gives CDR1 MDHEN, CDR2 SYDVKM. The CDR3 region is CASSLFNRRGHGANYGYTF. CDR3 bases: TGTGCCAGCAGTTTATTTAATCGCCGGGGCCACGGGGCTAACTATGGCTACACCTTC.

The genes are TRBV5-4 and TRBJ2-7; 10 bases are a match to TRBD1. The V segment lost 7 bases and the J segment 7 bases; nucleotides outside the gene matches: 11. In germline, CDR1 is SGHNT, CDR2 YYREEE (reference sequence). The CDR3 totals 14 residues. The CDR3 DNA reads as TGTGCCAGCGGTTCGGGACAGGGGTTAGTAGAGCAGTACTTC. This sequence encodes CASGSGQGLVEQYF.

Many counts were recorded for this clonotype. The chain carries TRBV7-9 and TRBJ2-7, with D perhaps assigned TRBD1 or TRBD2 (5 bases each). This CDR3 is 15 amino acids long. Trimming cost V 2 bases and J 1 base, with 12 bases left between them. The germline V gene has CDR1 SEHNR and CDR2 FQNEAQ (reference sequence). The CDR3 bases are TGTGCCAGCAGCTTACTCGGGGCTCGGTCCTACGAGCAGTACTTC. It is translated as CASSLLGARSYEQYF.

The table lists this clonotype with many counts. V and J are TRBV19 and TRBJ1-5, with TRBD1 matching 9 bases. Germline CDR1 is LNHDA and CDR2 is SQIVND (reference sequence). The length of the CDR3 is 14 residues. J gave up 7 bases and V 7 bases, and 8 bases lay outside the gene matches. CDR3 protein: CASIGTGSYQPQHF. The CDR3, as DNA: TGTGCCAGTATTGGGACAGGGAGCTACCAGCCCCAGCATTTT.

With regard to this clonotype: A read error may be the cause here, since a much bigger clone is one base away. The chain joins TRBV3-1 to TRBJ1-1; maybe TRBD1 (5 bases). Germline V gene lookup returns CDR1 LGHDT and CDR2 YNNKEL (reference sequence). V was pared by 2 bases and J by 10 bases, with 17 bases between. The CDR3 consists of 14 residues. The DNA of the CDR3 is TGTGCCAGCAGCCAATATTGGGGGGAGAGGCCAGCTTTCTTT. Its protein product is CASSQYWGERPAFF.

This clonotype has ten or more counts. V usage is TRBV12-3 or TRBV12-4 and J usage is TRBJ2-5, with a weak D call TRBD2 (6 bases). Trimming left V 6 bases short and J 3 bases short, with 11 bases between. The CDR3 runs 13 residues. CDR3 nucleotide sequence: TGTGCCAGCAGCGCATCTAGCGAAGAGACCCAGTACTTC. It encodes CASSASSEETQYF.

V usage is TRBV5-1 and J usage is TRBJ1-2; D is unclear. V was shortened by 6 bases and J by 4 bases, with 13 bases between the two germline ends. Germline V gene sequence: CDR1 SGHRS, CDR2 YFSETQ. The CDR3 extends over 13 amino acids. The CDR3 loop reads CASKKGIGYGYTF. The CDR3 DNA follows: TGCGCCAGCAAGAAGGGAATCGGCTATGGCTACACCTTC.

This clonotype was seen many times. The chain links TRBV19 to TRBJ2-6; D unresolved. The germline V gene has CDR1 LNHDA and CDR2 SQIVND (reference sequence). Trimming took off 3 bases at V and 3 bases at J, with 9 bases between the two ends. This CDR3 has 15 residues. CDR3 nucleotide sequence: TGTGCCAGTAGTATTTTGGAAAGTGGGGCCAACGTCCTGACTTTC. Its protein is CASSILESGANVLTF.

This clonotype was recorded at least ten times. The CDR3 here is CSAIPRTSGPKPFF. CDR3 sequence (DNA): TGCAGTGCTATCCCCCGGACTAGCGGACCCAAACCGTTCTTC. This chain uses TRBV20-1 with TRBJ2-1; 10 nucleotides line up with TRBD2. This CDR3 contains 14 residues. Germline lookup yields CDR1 DFQATT and CDR2 SNEGSKA (reference sequence). V trimming: 4 bases; J trimming: 15 bases; junction bases outside the gene matches: 15.

The sample holds a few counts of this clonotype. The chain joins TRBV6-1 to TRBJ1-2; tentatively, D is TRBD1 (5 bases). V was pared by 7 bases and J by 8 bases, with 17 bases between. This CDR3 contains 13 residues. Germline V gene sequence: CDR1 MNHNS, CDR2 SASEGT. The CDR3 DNA follows: TGTGCCAGCACCCTGGGACGGACTTACGGCTACACCTTC. Amino acids: CASTLGRTYGYTF.

This clonotype was recorded at least ten times. The V and J genes are TRBV7-9 and TRBJ2-1; TRBD2 matches 8 bases. The CDR3 is 15 residues long. The J segment lost 5 bases and the V segment lost 3 bases, leaving 6 bases of the junction unmatched. CDR1 and CDR2 (germline): SEHNR, FQNEAQ (reference sequence). The CDR3 bases are TGTGCCAGCAGCTTCAAGCGGGAGCGGGACAATGAGCAGTTCTTC. Translation gives CASSFKRERDNEQFF.

This clonotype has a count of ten or more. This chain uses TRBV7-2 with TRBJ1-6, with 7 bases aligning to TRBD1. V lost 5 bases and J lost 8; bases outside the gene matches: 9. Germline CDR1 and CDR2: SGHTA and FQGNSA. This CDR3 comprises 15 residues. The CDR3 is CASSAPTGRDSPLHF. CDR3 DNA sequence: TGTGCCAGCAGCGCTCCGACAGGGAGGGATTCACCCCTCCACTTT.

This clonotype was counted ten times or more. The rearrangement joins TRBV12-5 to TRBJ2-1; D is undetermined. V dropped 3 bases and J dropped 7 bases, with 7 bases sitting between them. The CDR3 has 12 residues. Germline values: CDR1 LGHNT, CDR2 FRNRAP. As DNA, the CDR3 is TGTGCTAGTGGTTTCTACCTGAATGAGCAGTTCTTC. This translates into CASGFYLNEQFF.

The chain has TRBV13 and TRBJ2-2, with 8 positions matching TRBD2. The V gene end was trimmed by 6 bases and the J gene end by 6 bases; junction bases not matched to a gene: 9. The CDR3 loop spans 15 amino acids. Germline lookup yields CDR1 PRHDT and CDR2 FYEKMQ (reference sequence). Here the CDR3 DNA reads TGTGCCAGCAGTTTTGGGACTAGTCGTCCCGGGGAGCTGTTTTTT. It specifies CASSFGTSRPGELFF.

This clonotype has ten or more counts. This rearrangement joins TRBV6-5 to TRBJ2-3; possibly TRBD2 for D (5 bases). V was shortened by 2 bases and J by 6 bases, with 12 bases between the two germline ends. CDR3 length equals 14 residues. Germline V gives CDR1 MNHEY, CDR2 SVGAGI. CDR3 sequence (DNA): TGTGCCAGCAGTTACAGTTCCGGGGAGGATACGCAGTATTTT. Amino acids: CASSYSSGEDTQYF.

The chain carries TRBV2 and TRBJ2-5; 16 bases line up with TRBD2. Trimming removed 6 bases from V and 5 bases from J; junction bases left unmatched: 6. Looked up from germline, CDR1 is SNHLY and CDR2 is FYNNEI. CDR3 length: 16 residues. The CDR3 is CASRGTSGRAGETQYF. The CDR3 DNA follows: TGTGCCAGCAGGGGGACTAGCGGGAGGGCCGGGGAGACCCAGTACTTC.

In its sample, this clonotype was seen many times. This chain links TRBV18 with TRBJ2-1, with D possibly matching TRBD2 (6 bases). Trimming cost V 4 bases and J 10 bases, with 11 bases left between them. Germline CDR1 and CDR2: KGHSH and LQKENI. This CDR3 is built from 12 residues. The CDR3 region is CASSQNREEQFF. Here the CDR3 DNA reads TGTGCCAGCTCACAAAACCGGGAGGAGCAGTTCTTC.

This chain links TRBV29-1 with TRBJ1-3, with D unclear. V was trimmed by 4 bases and J by 0 bases, leaving 7 bases between them. Germline lookup yields CDR1 SQVTM and CDR2 ANQGSEA. This CDR3 has 13 residues. The CDR3, as DNA: TGCAGCGTTGCGGTGGGCTCTGGAAACACCATATATTTT. Amino acids: CSVAVGSGNTIYF.

This clonotype was counted once. The chain couples TRBV19 to TRBJ1-6; D gene unclear. The CDR3 is 14 residues long. Per germline, CDR1 LNHDA and CDR2 SQIVND (reference sequence). Between the trimmed V and J ends, which lost 4 bases and 10 bases, there was a span of 14 bases. CDR3 protein: CASSTGPLDSPLHF. The DNA for the CDR3 is TGTGCCAGTAGTACAGGACCATTAGACTCACCCCTCCACTTT.

At least ten counts were recorded for this clonotype. This chain links TRBV7-2 with TRBJ2-5; 7 nucleotides match TRBD2. Losses at the gene ends were 5 bases for V and 3 bases for J; bases not matched to a gene: 9. CDR1 and CDR2 (germline): SGHTA, FQGNSA. This CDR3 has 15 amino acids. The CDR3 nucleotides read TGTGCCAGCAGCGCCCAATGGGGGGGAAAAGAGACCCAGTACTTC. It is translated as CASSAQWGGKETQYF.

This clonotype was observed many times. The chain recombines TRBV30 with TRBJ2-3; D not resolved. The CDR3 consists of 15 residues. V lost 2 bases and J lost 0, with 12 bases in between. CDR1 GTSNPN and CDR2 SVGIG come from the germline V gene (reference sequence). In nucleotides, the CDR3 is TGTGCCTGGAGTCTCAAGGATACTAGCACAGATACGCAGTATTTT. Its translation: CAWSLKDTSTDTQYF.

V usage is TRBV5-1 and J usage is TRBJ1-2; 10 bases are shared with TRBD1. V was pared by 5 bases and J by 5 bases, with 9 bases of the junction left unmatched. Germline CDR1 reads SGHRS; CDR2 reads YFSETQ. This CDR3 has 15 residues. CDR3 nucleotide sequence: TGCGCCAGCAGTACCACGACAGGGGGCGGATATGGCTACACCTTC. Its translation: CASSTTTGGGYGYTF. Full variable domain (missing parts from reference TRBV5-1 and TRBJ1-2): KAGVTQTPRYLIKTRGQQVTLSCSPISGHRSVSWYQQTPGQGLQFLFEYFSETQRNKGNFPGRFSGRQFSNSRSEMNVSTLELGDSALYLCASSTTTGGGYGYTFGSGTRLTVV.

This clonotype has a count of ten or more. The J gene is TRBJ2-7, the V gene TRBV19; no clear D gene. Trimming stripped 9 bases from V and 5 bases from J, with 14 bases between. CDR3 length: 12 residues. Germline loops: CDR1 LNHDA, CDR2 SQIVND (reference sequence). The CDR3 DNA reads as TGTGCCAGGCGATCCCCTGGCCACGAGCAGTACTTC. It specifies CARRSPGHEQYF. Together with reference TRBV19 and TRBJ2-7, the CDR3 gives the full variable domain: DGGITQSPKYLFRKEGQNVTLSCEQNLNHDAMYWYRQDPGQGLRLIYYSQIVNDFQKGDIAEGYSVSREKKESFPLTVTSAQKNPTAFYLCARRSPGHEQYFGPGTRLTVT.

The table lists this clonotype with a few counts. The V call is TRBV2, the J call TRBJ1-3; the D is unclear. CDR3 length: 15 residues. Between the trimmed V and J ends, which lost 1 base and 2 bases, there was a span of 9 bases. The germline CDR1 and CDR2 sequences are SNHLY and FYNNEI. The DNA of the CDR3 is TGTGCCAGCAGTGAAGAATGGACTACTGGAAACACCATATATTTT. Translation: CASSEEWTTGNTIYF.

The table lists this clonotype with a few counts. J is TRBJ1-2 and V is TRBV7-9; 9 nucleotides agree with TRBD1. The germline CDR1 and CDR2 sequences are SEHNR and FQNEAQ (reference sequence). V was pared by 5 bases and J by 2 bases, with 12 bases of the junction left unmatched. This CDR3 contains 17 residues. The CDR3 sequence is CASSGGTGRGWNYGYTF. The DNA of the CDR3 is TGTGCCAGCAGCGGTGGGACAGGGCGAGGGTGGAACTATGGCTACACCTTC.

This clonotype occurred once. The gene calls are TRBV3-1 and TRBJ1-2; D is unclear. V was trimmed by 0 bases and J by 2 bases, leaving 7 bases between them. CDR1 and CDR2 from the germline V gene are LGHDT and YNNKEL (reference sequence). The CDR3 length is 14 residues. In DNA form, the CDR3 reads TGTGCCAGCAGCCAAGAGTTATCAAACTATGGCTACACCTTC. It yields the protein CASSQELSNYGYTF.